The T cell receptor beta chain described here comes from a study of post-analysis software for immune sequencing data. Sequencing libraries made from TCR beta cDNA carried unique molecular identifiers. TCRdb redid the calling of the PCR reads with MiXCR, one entry per CDR3 protein. The table records some 260,000 distinct CDR3 sequences, 36% of them present only once. Germline V gene lookup returns CDR1 DFQATT and CDR2 SNEGSKA (reference sequence). The CDR3 runs to 13 residues. V was trimmed by 3 bases and J by 5 bases, leaving 10 bases between them. Study findings and constraints: Patients used five TRBV segments, including TRBV5-6, TRBV5-1 and TRBV20-1, more often than controls.

Notes on this clonotype: Its antigen is as yet unknown.

The chain combines TRBV20-1 with TRBJ1-4; maybe TRBD1 (5 bases). This receptor was taken from a girl aged 5 to 17 with multiple sclerosis. The sequenced sample consisted of blood. The CDR3: CSASRGENEKLFF. DNA of the CDR3: TGCAGTGCTAGTAGGGGAGAAAATGAAAAACTGTTTTTT.